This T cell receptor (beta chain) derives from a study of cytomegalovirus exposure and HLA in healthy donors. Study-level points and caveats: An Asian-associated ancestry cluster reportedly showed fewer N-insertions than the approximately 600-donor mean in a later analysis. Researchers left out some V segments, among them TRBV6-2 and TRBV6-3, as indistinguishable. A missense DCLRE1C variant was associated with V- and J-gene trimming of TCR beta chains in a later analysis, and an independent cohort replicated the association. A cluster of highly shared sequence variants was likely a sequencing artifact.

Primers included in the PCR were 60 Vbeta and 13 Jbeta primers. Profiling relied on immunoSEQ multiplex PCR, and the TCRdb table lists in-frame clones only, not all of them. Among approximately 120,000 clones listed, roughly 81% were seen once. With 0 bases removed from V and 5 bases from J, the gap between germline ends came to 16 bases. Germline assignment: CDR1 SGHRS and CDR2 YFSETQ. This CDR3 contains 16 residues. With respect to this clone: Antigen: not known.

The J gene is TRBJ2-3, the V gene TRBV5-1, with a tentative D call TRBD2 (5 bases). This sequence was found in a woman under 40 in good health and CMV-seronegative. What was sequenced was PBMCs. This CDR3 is CASSLAVGPAGDTQYF. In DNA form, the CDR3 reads TGCGCCAGCAGCTTGGCGGTTGGTCCGGCGGGAGATACGCAGTATTTT.